A selection of T cell receptor beta chains follows, all from one sample in a study of hypomethylating agent response in myelodysplastic syndrome. Sequencing was performed with immunoSEQ multiplex PCR; in TCRdb, only in-frame clones are kept and a portion is missing. The sample carries about 6,000 clones, around 78% recorded once. The sequenced sample was bone marrow, obtained before or after starting hypomethylating agent treatment for myelodysplastic syndrome (not recorded which). The receptors originated from a human donor with myelodysplastic syndrome. The CDR3 runs from the conserved cysteine through the conserved F or W. A D gene is named only where the DNA matches it firmly. Rows give clone size only sometimes, using once, few, many, or a class for an expanded clone.

V	size	D	J	CDR3	DNA
TRBV4-1	.	.	TRBJ1-2	CASSQEGRTAYGYTF	TGCGCCAGCAGCCAAGAAGGAAGGACAGCCTATGGCTACACCTTC
TRBV6-6	.	.	TRBJ1-5	CASSYPPRLNQPQHF	TGTGCCAGCAGTTATCCACCACGCCTCAATCAGCCCCAGCATTTT
TRBV27	once	.	TRBJ2-3	CASSSGESTDTQYF	TGTGCCAGCAGTTCCGGAGAATCCACAGATACGCAGTATTTT
TRBV4-3	.	TRBD2	TRBJ2-3	CASSLIAGSTDTQYF	TGCGCCAGCAGCCTGATAGCGGGGAGCACAGATACGCAGTATTTT
TRBV7-9	.	.	TRBJ2-3	CASGRRGGSTVTDTQYF	TGTGCCAGCGGCCGTAGGGGGGGGTCGACTGTGACAGATACGCAGTATTTT
TRBV9	.	.	TRBJ2-3	CASSVGGSGGYGQYF	TGTGCCAGCAGCGTAGGAGGGAGTGGGGGATATGGGCAGTATTTT
TRBV13	.	TRBD1	TRBJ2-3	CASSLGTGNTDTQYF	TGTGCCAGCAGCCTCGGGACAGGGAACACAGATACGCAGTATTTT
TRBV14	few	.	TRBJ1-2	CASSQDQARAYGGYTF	TGTGCCAGCAGCCAAGATCAGGCCAGGGCCTATGGGGGCTACACCTTC
TRBV4-3	once	.	TRBJ2-7	CASSQDRDGWDYEQYF	TGCGCCAGCAGCCAAGATCGGGACGGATGGGACTACGAGCAGTACTTC
TRBV10-2	.	.	TRBJ2-1	CASSEAGEFEQFF	TGCGCCAGCAGTGAAGCAGGGGAGTTTGAGCAGTTCTTC
TRBV6-1	.	.	TRBJ2-7	CASSMSVDSYEQYF	TGTGCCAGCAGTATGTCGGTGGACTCCTACGAGCAGTACTTC
TRBV5-5	.	.	TRBJ2-2	CASSPAGEASNTGELFF	TGTGCCAGCAGCCCGGCTGGGGAGGCTTCGAACACCGGGGAGCTGTTTTTT